A single sample gave rise to the 8 T cell receptor beta chains below, sequenced in a study of metastatic and nonmetastatic thyroid tumors. No patient had received any treatment before thyroid surgery. TCRdb re-analyzed the PCR reads through MiXCR. The table lists under 20,000 clones, around 25% of them singletons. The sequenced sample was tumor tissue. Receptors were obtained from a female donor with papillary thyroid cancer or a benign thyroid nodule (not recorded which). Some clones in this sample may be carry-over from other donors' samples.

In its sample, this clone was seen many times. This rearrangement joins TRBV5-1 to TRBJ1-3; D gene ambiguous. The CDR3 length is 14 residues. V shed 0 bases and J shed 0 bases, with 4 bases lying between them. Germline CDR1 reads SGHRS; CDR2 reads YFSETQ. The CDR3: CASSLGSSGNTIYF. Here the CDR3 DNA reads TGCGCCAGCAGCTTGGGCAGCTCTGGAAACACCATATATTTT. Based on the CDR3 plus reference TRBV5-1 and TRBJ1-3, the full variable domain is KAGVTQTPRYLIKTRGQQVTLSCSPISGHRSVSWYQQTPGQGLQFLFEYFSETQRNKGNFPGRFSGRQFSNSRSEMNVSTLELGDSALYLCASSLGSSGNTIYFGEGSWLTVV.

The chain has TRBV30 and TRBJ1-2; D may be TRBD1 (5 bases). Between the trimmed V and J ends, which lost 0 bases and 7 bases, there was a span of 18 bases. The CDR3 extends over 15 amino acids. Germline CDR1 reads GTSNPN; CDR2 reads SVGIG (reference sequence). This chain's CDR3 is CAWSVVMGGGAGYTF. CDR3 bases: TGTGCCTGGAGTGTAGTCATGGGCGGTGGGGCTGGCTACACCTTC.

This clone qualifies as medium-sized. This chain connects TRBV10-2 to TRBJ2-7; D remains unclear. With 6 bases removed from V and 4 bases from J, the gap between germline ends came to 4 bases. CDR1 is WSHSY, CDR2 SAAADI, per germline. This CDR3 contains 10 residues. CDR3 in amino acids: CASRGYEQYF. The CDR3 bases are TGCGCCAGCAGGGGGTACGAGCAGTACTTC.

In its sample, this clone is medium-sized (0.01 to 0.1%). The chain uses TRBV29-1 and TRBJ1-2; D is unclear. CDR1 SQVTM and CDR2 ANQGSEA come from the germline V gene. V lost 0 bases and J 7 bases, leaving 9 bases between the germline ends. The CDR3 totals 12 residues. The CDR3 reads CSVEDLRFGYTF. The DNA of the CDR3 is TGCAGCGTTGAAGATCTGAGGTTTGGCTACACCTTC.

In its sample, this clone was seen a few times. The chain employs TRBV28 and TRBJ1-2; D ambiguous. The CDR3 totals 13 residues. V lost 5 bases and J 4 bases, leaving 11 bases between the germline ends. In germline, CDR1 is MDHEN, CDR2 SYDVKM. The CDR3 nucleotides are TGTGCCAGCAGTGTCACAGCTTTCTATGGCTACACCTTC. As protein: CASSVTAFYGYTF.

The genes are TRBV9 and TRBJ1-1, with unresolved D. Trimming stripped 0 bases from V and 4 bases from J, with 13 bases between. The CDR3 totals 15 residues. Per the germline V gene, CDR1 is SGDLS and CDR2 is YYNGEE. The CDR3 here is CASSVGVQSGTEAFF. For the CDR3, the DNA is TGTGCCAGCAGCGTAGGGGTTCAATCGGGCACTGAAGCTTTCTTT.

For this clone: This may be a read error: a much more frequent sequence differs by one nucleotide. This chain links TRBV7-9 with TRBJ1-2; D unresolved. The CDR3 loop spans 13 amino acids. Germline V CDR1 and CDR2: SEHNR, FQNEAQ (reference sequence). The CDR3 loop reads CAGSPEADYGYTF. For the CDR3, the DNA is TGTGCCGGCAGCCCCGAGGCAGACTATGGCTACACCTTC.

About this clone: A read error may produce the germline difference seen at one junction end. The V and J genes are TRBV5-6 and TRBJ2-7, with unresolved D. Per germline, CDR1 SGHDT and CDR2 YYEEEE. The CDR3 covers 13 residues. The CDR3 DNA reads TGTGCGAGCAATGTGGATACCAACTACGAGCAGTACTTC. It yields the protein CASNVDTNYEQYF.